In this sample, the clone carrying this T cell receptor (beta chain) turned up a few times. Its antigen is unknown. The sample comes from a study of vaccination and CD4 T cells after COVID-19. Sequence data for DNA of cultured CD4+ T cells were generated by the Oncomine TCR Beta short-read assay. In TCRdb, the PCR reads were re-called with MiXCR into one record per CDR3 protein. Among 12,000 to 15,000 distinct CDR3 sequences listed, approximately 48% were seen once. Treatment reported: roughly ten-day PBMC culture with coronavirus spike peptide pools or control peptides (ViraFEST assay). V lost 9 bases, J lost 3 bases, and 14 bases lay in between. CDR1 and CDR2 from the germline V gene are MDHEN and SYDVKM. This CDR3 has 13 residues.

This TCR was sampled from a human donor who had recovered from COVID-19. The sequencing sample was made of CD4+ T cells from blood, cultured in vitro. V and J are TRBV28 and TRBJ1-2; D is perhaps TRBD1 (5 bases). The CDR3: CASSRGMDYGYTF. In nucleotides, the CDR3 is TGTGCCAGTTCACGGGGGATGGACTATGGCTACACCTTC.